This T cell receptor beta chain was found in a study of blood T cell repertoires in COVID-19. At the level of the study: COVID-19 samples, acute and convalescent, were from the United States, Italy and Spain.

The CDR3 length is 14 residues. Trimming cost V 2 bases and J 7 bases, with 11 bases left between them. Germline values: CDR1 KGHSH, CDR2 LQKENI. The repertoire was sequenced with immunoSEQ multiplex PCR; TCRdb's copy has only in-frame clones and lacks some. This table has 88,000 or so clones, around 79% appearing once. The source of this sequence is an elderly man with acute or convalescent COVID-19. The source material was peripheral blood. The V and J genes are TRBV18 and TRBJ1-4, with D possibly being TRBD1 (5 bases). The CDR3 spells CASSPGDSGEKLFF. CDR3 coding DNA: TGTGCCAGCTCACCAGGGGACTCGGGTGAAAAACTGTTTTTT.